This TCR beta chain emerged from a study of blood T cell repertoires in COVID-19. Losses at the gene ends were 3 bases for V and 5 bases for J; bases not matched to a gene: 5. This CDR3 spans 15 amino acids. Looked up from germline, CDR1 is KGHSH and CDR2 is LQKENI. Repertoires were generated with immunoSEQ multiplex PCR, while TCRdb's copy carries only in-frame clones and drops some. Here the sample spans approximately 8,100 clones, under 85% being singletons. The TCR sequence derives from a human donor in a cohort sampled during active COVID-19. What was sequenced was peripheral blood. V usage is TRBV18 and J usage is TRBJ2-2, with 8 bases fitting TRBD1. The CDR3 nucleotides read TGTGCCAGCTCACCGAGGCAGGGGGCAACCGGGGAGCTGTTTTTT. It specifies CASSPRQGATGELFF.